Sequencing of this T cell receptor beta chain was carried out in a study of Ad26.COV2.S vaccination and SARS-CoV-2 variants. Study-wide background: In the study, Ad26.COV2.S was injected intramuscularly once, or twice 56 days apart.

Libraries were prepared by immunoSEQ multiplex PCR; TCRdb keeps only in-frame clonotypes and omits some of them. Among a few hundred thousand clones listed, around four fifths were seen once. The treatment here: over 15 received Ad26.COV2.S at low or high dose, single or two shots; about 5 received placebo; per-sample allocation not given. Sampling took place 63 days after the first vaccine or placebo injection. Expressing Wuhan-strain SARS-CoV-2 spike, an Ad26 vector served as the vaccine. This CDR3 has 14 residues. Germline CDR1 and CDR2: SGHDT and YYEEEE. J gave up 0 bases and V 5 bases, and 2 bases lay outside the gene matches. Concerning this clone itself: Other nucleotide sequences from this sample produce the same CDR3.

The sequence derives from a person aged 18-60 years who received the Ad26.COV2.S COVID-19 vaccine or a placebo. The chain joins TRBV5-6 to TRBJ2-7; 10 bases line up with TRBD2. Sequenced here: peripheral blood, sampled in a trial of Ad26.COV2.S vaccine versus placebo. The CDR3 nucleotides are TGTGCCAGCAGTCCTAGCGGGAGCTCCTACGAGCAGTACTTC. Translation gives CASSPSGSSYEQYF.